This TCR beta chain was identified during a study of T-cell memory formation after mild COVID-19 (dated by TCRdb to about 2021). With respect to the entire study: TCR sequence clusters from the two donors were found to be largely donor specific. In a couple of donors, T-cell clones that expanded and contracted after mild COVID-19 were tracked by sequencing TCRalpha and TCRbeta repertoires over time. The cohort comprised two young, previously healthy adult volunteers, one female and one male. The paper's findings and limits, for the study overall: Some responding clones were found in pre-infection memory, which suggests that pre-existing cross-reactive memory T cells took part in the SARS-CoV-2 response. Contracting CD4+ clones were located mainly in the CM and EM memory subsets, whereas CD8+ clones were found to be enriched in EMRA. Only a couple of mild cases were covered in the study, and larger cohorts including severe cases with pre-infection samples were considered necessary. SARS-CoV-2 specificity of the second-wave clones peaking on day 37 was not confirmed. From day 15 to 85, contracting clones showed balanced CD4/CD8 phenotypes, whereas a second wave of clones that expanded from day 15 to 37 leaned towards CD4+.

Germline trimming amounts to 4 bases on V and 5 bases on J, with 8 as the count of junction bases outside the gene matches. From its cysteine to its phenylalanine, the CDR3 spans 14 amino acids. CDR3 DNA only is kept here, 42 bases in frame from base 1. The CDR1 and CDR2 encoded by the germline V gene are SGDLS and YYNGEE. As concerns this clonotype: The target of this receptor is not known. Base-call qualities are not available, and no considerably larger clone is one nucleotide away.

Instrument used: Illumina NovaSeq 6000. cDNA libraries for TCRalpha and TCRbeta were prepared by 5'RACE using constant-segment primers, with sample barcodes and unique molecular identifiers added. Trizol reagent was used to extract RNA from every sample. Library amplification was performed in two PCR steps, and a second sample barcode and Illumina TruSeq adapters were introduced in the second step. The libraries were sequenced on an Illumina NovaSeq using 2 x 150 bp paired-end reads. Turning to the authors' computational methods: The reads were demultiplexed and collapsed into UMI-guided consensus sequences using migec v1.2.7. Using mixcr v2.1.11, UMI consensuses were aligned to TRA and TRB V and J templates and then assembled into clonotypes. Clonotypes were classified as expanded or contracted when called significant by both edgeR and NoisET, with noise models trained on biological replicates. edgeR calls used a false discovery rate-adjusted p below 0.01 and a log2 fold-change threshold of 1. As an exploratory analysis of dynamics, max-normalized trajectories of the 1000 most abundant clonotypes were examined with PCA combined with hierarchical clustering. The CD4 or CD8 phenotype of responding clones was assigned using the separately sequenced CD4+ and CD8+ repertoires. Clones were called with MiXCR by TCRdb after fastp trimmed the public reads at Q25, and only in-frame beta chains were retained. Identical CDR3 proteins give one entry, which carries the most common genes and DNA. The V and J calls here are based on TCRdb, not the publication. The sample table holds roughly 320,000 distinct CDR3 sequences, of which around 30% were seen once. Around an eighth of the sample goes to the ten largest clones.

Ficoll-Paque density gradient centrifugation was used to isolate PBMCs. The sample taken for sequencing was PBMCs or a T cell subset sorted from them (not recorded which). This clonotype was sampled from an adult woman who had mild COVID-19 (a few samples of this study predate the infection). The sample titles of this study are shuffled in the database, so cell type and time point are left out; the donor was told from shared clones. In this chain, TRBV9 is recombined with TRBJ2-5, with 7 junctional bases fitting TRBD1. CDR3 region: CASSPRIQGETQYF. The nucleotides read TGTGCCAGCAGCCCAAGAATACAGGGGGAGACCCAGTACTTC.